Listed below are T cell receptor beta chains from one sample, sequenced in a study of vaccination and CD4 T cells after COVID-19. TCRdb redid the calling of the PCR reads with MiXCR, one entry per CDR3 protein. The repertoire holds about 16,000 distinct CDR3 sequences, 40% to 55% seen once, with roughly 12% in the top ten. No antigen has been assigned to these receptors. The sequenced sample consisted of CD4+ T cells from blood, cultured in vitro. The receptors here all came from a human donor who had recovered from COVID-19. Both conserved end residues are part of each CDR3. The D gene is left open where the match is weak. Only part of the rows carry a size: once, few, many, or a class if the clone is expanded.

CDR3	DNA	V	J	size	D
CASSLGFPDGSPDTQYF	TGTGCCAGCAGCTTAGGCTTTCCGGACGGCTCCCCCGATACGCAGTATTTT	TRBV11-2	TRBJ2-3	.	.
CASSLGGVGQETQYF	TGTGCCAGCAGCTTAGGGGGTGTAGGCCAAGAGACCCAGTACTTC	TRBV7-3	TRBJ2-5	.	.
CSARPSGRDITGELFF	TGCAGTGCTAGACCCAGCGGGAGGGATATCACCGGGGAGCTGTTTTTT	TRBV20-1	TRBJ2-2	.	TRBD2
CASTCPGQASFFRTDTQYF	TGTGCCAGCACCTGCCCCGGACAGGCAAGCTTTTTCCGGACAGATACGCAGTATTTT	TRBV27	TRBJ2-3	.	TRBD1
CASSPQGINQPQHF	TGTGCCAGTAGTCCTCAGGGGATAAATCAGCCCCAGCATTTT	TRBV19	TRBJ1-5	.	.
CASRNSGRRNYGYTF	TGTGCCAGTAGAAACTCAGGGCGGCGTAACTATGGCTACACCTTC	TRBV19	TRBJ1-2	.	.
CASSIGGGYDTEAFF	TGTGCCAGTAGTATAGGGGGGGGGTACGACACTGAAGCTTTCTTT	TRBV19	TRBJ1-1	.	.
CASSGTGTVNTEAFF	TGTGCCAGCAGTGGAACCGGGACGGTGAACACTGAAGCTTTCTTT	TRBV2	TRBJ1-1	.	.
CASSRYEQYF	TGTGCCAGCAGTCGCTACGAGCAGTACTTC	TRBV2	TRBJ2-7	.	.
CASSSTKGGGYTF	TGTGCCAGCAGTTCAACGAAGGGAGGTGGCTACACCTTC	TRBV12-3/TRBV12-4	TRBJ1-2	.	.
CASSIRGSPLHF	TGTGCCAGTAGTATCAGGGGTTCACCCCTCCACTTT	TRBV19	TRBJ1-6	.	.
CASSLGGAVGIQYF	TGTGCCAGCAGCTTAGGGGGGGCGGTCGGCATTCAGTACTTC	TRBV7-2	TRBJ2-4	.	.
CASRLQGINTGELFF	TGTGCCAGTCGCTTACAGGGAATAAACACCGGGGAGCTGTTTTTT	TRBV6-2/TRBV6-3	TRBJ2-2	.	.
CSAGPRETQYF	TGCAGTGCTGGTCCCAGGGAGACCCAGTACTTC	TRBV20-1	TRBJ2-5	.	.
CASSPGQGAGYTF	TGTGCCAGCAGCCCGGGACAGGGGGCAGGCTACACCTTC	TRBV7-2	TRBJ1-2	.	TRBD1
CASSLPSAPKQETQYF	TGTGCCAGCAGTCTACCTAGCGCCCCTAAACAAGAGACCCAGTACTTC	TRBV28	TRBJ2-5	.	.
CASSLADGSRGYTF	TGCGCCAGCAGCTTGGCCGACGGGAGTAGGGGCTACACCTTC	TRBV5-1	TRBJ1-2	.	.
CASSRGQGANSPLHF	TGCGCCAGCAGCCGAGGACAGGGGGCGAATTCACCCCTCCACTTT	TRBV4-3	TRBJ1-6	few	TRBD1
CASSYESSGNTIYF	TGTGCCAGCAGTTACGAGAGCTCTGGAAACACCATATATTTT	TRBV6-2/TRBV6-3	TRBJ1-3	.	.
CASSLTTGGAEGYTF	TGCGCCAGCAGCCTAACGACAGGGGGCGCCGAGGGCTACACCTTC	TRBV5-1	TRBJ1-2	.	TRBD1
CASSATGASNTEAFF	TGTGCCAGCAGCGCAACAGGGGCTTCGAACACTGAAGCTTTCTTT	TRBV9	TRBJ1-1	.	TRBD1
CASRGTGDTGELFF	TGTGCCAGCAGGGGGACAGGGGACACCGGGGAGCTGTTTTTT	TRBV19	TRBJ2-2	.	TRBD1
CASSPQGAGETQYF	TGTGCCAGCAGCCCACAGGGGGCTGGGGAGACCCAGTACTTT	TRBV6-1	TRBJ2-5	.	TRBD1
CASSPRGASAYEQYF	TGTGCCAGCTCACCGCGGGGGGCCAGCGCCTACGAGCAGTACTTC	TRBV18	TRBJ2-7	once	TRBD2
CASSRNWGARGTGELFF	TGTGCCAGCAGCCGTAACTGGGGGGCGCGAGGCACCGGGGAGCTGTTTTTT	TRBV7-8	TRBJ2-2	once	.
CASSFVRERDQPQHF	TGTGCCAGCAGTTTTGTCAGGGAGAGGGATCAGCCCCAGCATTTT	TRBV28	TRBJ1-5	few	.
CASSFRLRGRAGELFF	TGTGCCAGCAGTTTCCGGCTCAGGGGGCGCGCCGGGGAGCTGTTTTTT	TRBV28	TRBJ2-2	.	TRBD1
CASSPWGPSTDTQYF	TGTGCCAGCAGCCCCTGGGGGCCTAGCACAGATACGCAGTATTTT	TRBV7-2	TRBJ2-3	.	.
CAWRRGMNTEAFF	TGTGCCTGGAGACGTGGCATGAACACTGAAGCTTTCTTT	TRBV30	TRBJ1-1	.	.
CASSTGTGGTDTQYF	TGTGCCAGCAGTACCGGGACAGGGGGAACAGATACGCAGTATTTT	TRBV12-3/TRBV12-4	TRBJ2-3	few	TRBD1
CASRGGDTQYF	TGTGCCAGCAGGGGGGGAGATACGCAGTATTTT	TRBV2	TRBJ2-3	.	.
CASSLSSGITDTQYF	TGCGCCAGCAGCTTGAGTAGCGGAATCACAGATACGCAGTATTTT	TRBV5-1	TRBJ2-3	.	.
CASSPGSLDTQYF	TGCGCCAGCAGCCCCGGGAGTTTAGATACGCAGTATTTT	TRBV4-3	TRBJ2-3	.	.
CASSLEGGPDTQYF	TGTGCCAGCAGCCTAGAGGGCGGACCAGATACGCAGTATTTT	TRBV11-3	TRBJ2-3	.	.
CASSRRSTDTQYF	TGTGCCAGCAGCCGAAGGAGCACAGATACGCAGTATTTT	TRBV9	TRBJ2-3	.	.
CASSVRQTIMNTEAFF	TGTGCCAGCAGTGTCCGACAGACGATTATGAACACTGAAGCTTTCTTT	TRBV2	TRBJ1-1	.	.
CAWSVSGTGIAEQYF	TGTGCCTGGAGTGTTTCTGGGACAGGGATCGCCGAGCAGTACTTC	TRBV30	TRBJ2-7	.	TRBD1
CAWMAGAKIYGYTF	TGTGCCTGGATGGCGGGGGCGAAAATATATGGCTACACCTTC	TRBV30	TRBJ1-2	.	.
CSAVDGGSRHNSPLHF	TGCAGTGCCGTAGACGGGGGCTCCAGGCATAATTCACCCCTCCACTTT	TRBV20-1	TRBJ1-6	few	.
CASSYRGTASNYGYTF	TGTGCCAGCAGTTACCGGGGGACAGCGTCTAACTATGGCTACACCTTC	TRBV6-2/TRBV6-3	TRBJ1-2	.	TRBD1
CASGLGNNSPLHF	TGTGCCAGCGGATTAGGAAATAATTCACCCCTCCACTTT	TRBV2	TRBJ1-6	.	.
CASSLEAGELFF	TGTGCCAGCAGCTTGGAGGCCGGGGAACTGTTTTTT	TRBV7-9	TRBJ1-4	.	.
CASSLNRGLGGSPLHF	TGTGCCAGCAGCTTAAACAGGGGATTGGGGGGGTCACCCCTCCACTTT	TRBV7-2	TRBJ1-6	.	TRBD1
CASSLSGRGTDTQYF	TGTGCCAGCAGTCTTAGCGGGAGAGGCACAGATACGCAGTATTTT	TRBV19	TRBJ2-3	.	TRBD2
CSARADSNEQFF	TGCAGTGCTAGGGCAGACTCCAATGAGCAGTTCTTC	TRBV20-1	TRBJ2-1	.	.
CASSPHGGEQYF	TGTGCCAGCAGCCCTCATGGGGGGGAGCAGTACTTC	TRBV7-9	TRBJ2-7	few	.